The entry that follows covers one TCR beta chain sequence. These data belong to a study of OX40 agonist ivuxolimab in advanced cancers. Assay: immunoSEQ multiplex PCR; the TCRdb copy retains only in-frame clones and omits some. Of 35,000 to 40,000 clones in the sample, 78% were seen once. Trimming cost V 2 bases and J 4 bases; bases outside gene matches: 0. The CDR3 totals 14 residues. Per the germline V gene, CDR1 is MNHNS and CDR2 is SASEGT. The chain couples TRBV6-1 to TRBJ2-3, with 10 bases aligning to TRBD2. Here the sequenced sample was CD4+ or CD8+ T cells sorted from blood, taken in a trial of the OX40 agonist ivuxolimab. The TCR comes from an adult with an advanced solid tumor such as melanoma, head and neck, liver or kidney cancer. This chain's CDR3 is CASSELAGADTQYF. The CDR3 DNA is TGTGCCAGCAGTGAACTAGCGGGAGCAGATACGCAGTATTTT.